Reported below is one TCR beta chain. CDR1 and CDR2 from the germline V gene are DFQATT and SNEGSKA (reference sequence). V lost 6 bases and J lost 4; bases outside the gene matches: 9. The CDR3 runs to 15 residues. CDR3 regions of TCR beta were amplified from RNA transcripts. The library came from an HTBI-primed first-round RT-PCR and a second-round multiplex PCR. TCRdb fed the multiplex PCR reads into MiXCR, producing one record per CDR3 protein. Found here are around 1,000,000 distinct CDR3 sequences, less than 45% of them singletons; the top ten hold roughly 10%. Included hyperthyroidism patients were aged 18 to 65 and newly diagnosed (under 2 months' duration). No donor had other autoimmune disease, uncontrolled infection, pregnancy or lactation. These data originate in a study of Graves' ophthalmopathy and Graves' hyperthyroidism. Study-wide context: The stable label applied to hyperthyroidism with no ophthalmopathy within 18 months of follow-up.

The origin of this receptor is an adult man with Graves' hyperthyroidism. The chain has TRBV20-1 and TRBJ2-5, with 12 nucleotides matching TRBD1. The sequenced material came from peripheral blood or thyroid tissue (not recorded which). CDR3 in amino acids: CSAAGTGGTRETQYF. The DNA for the CDR3 is TGCAGTGCCGCCGGGACAGGGGGCACTCGAGAGACCCAGTACTTC.